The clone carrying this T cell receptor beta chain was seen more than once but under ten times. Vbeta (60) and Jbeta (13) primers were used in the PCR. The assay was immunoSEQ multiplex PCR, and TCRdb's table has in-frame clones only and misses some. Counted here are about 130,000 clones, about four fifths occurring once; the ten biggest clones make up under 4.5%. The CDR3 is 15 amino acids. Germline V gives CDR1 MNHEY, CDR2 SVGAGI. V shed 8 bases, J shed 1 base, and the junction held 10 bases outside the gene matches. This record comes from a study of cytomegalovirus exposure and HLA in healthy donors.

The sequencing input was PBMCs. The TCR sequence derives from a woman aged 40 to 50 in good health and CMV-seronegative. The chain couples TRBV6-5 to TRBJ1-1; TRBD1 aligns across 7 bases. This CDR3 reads CASSPAGGRNTEAFF. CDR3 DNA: TGTGCCAGCTCACCCGCAGGGGGTCGGAACACTGAAGCTTTCTTT.